A selection of T cell receptor beta chains follows, all from one sample in a study of T cell responses to AZD1222 COVID-19 vaccine. The repertoire was sequenced with immunoSEQ multiplex PCR; TCRdb's copy has only in-frame clones and lacks some. The repertoire holds approximately 100,000 clones, with roughly 88% as singletons. The sequencing here drew on peripheral blood, taken on day 0 of AZD1222 vaccination. These receptors originate from an adult in good health. CDR3s include the opening cysteine and the closing phenylalanine or tryptophan. A D gene is named only where the DNA matches it firmly. Clone size is shown for a subset of rows, as once, few, many or a class of expanded clone.

CDR3aa: CASSIGAESYEQFF; CDR3nt: TGTGCCAGCAGTATTGGGGCGGAAAGCTATGAGCAGTTCTTC; abundance: .; j_gene: TRBJ2-1; len: 14; d_gene: .; v_gene: TRBV11-2
CDR3aa: CASSFRGSSGANVLTF; CDR3nt: TGTGCCAGTAGTTTCAGGGGTAGCTCTGGGGCCAACGTCCTGACTTTC; abundance: .; j_gene: TRBJ2-6; len: 16; d_gene: .; v_gene: TRBV19
CDR3aa: CASSTRTGAGKLFF; CDR3nt: TGTGCCAGCAGTACCCGGACAGGGGCTGGAAAACTGTTTTTT; abundance: .; j_gene: TRBJ1-4; len: 14; d_gene: TRBD1; v_gene: TRBV2
CDR3aa: CASSPAEGAFAEAFF; CDR3nt: TGTGCCAGCAGCCCCGCGGAGGGGGCCTTCGCTGAAGCTTTCTTT; abundance: .; j_gene: TRBJ1-1; len: 15; d_gene: TRBD1; v_gene: TRBV9
CDR3aa: CASSVSGKGGTEAFF; CDR3nt: TGTGCCAGCAGCGTAAGCGGGAAGGGAGGCACTGAAGCTTTCTTT; abundance: once; j_gene: TRBJ1-1; len: 15; d_gene: .; v_gene: TRBV9
CDR3aa: CASSQRLAKSGELFF; CDR3nt: TGTGCCAGCAGTCAACGACTAGCGAAATCCGGGGAGCTGTTTTTT; abundance: .; j_gene: TRBJ2-2; len: 15; d_gene: TRBD2; v_gene: TRBV3-1/TRBV3-2
CDR3aa: CASSFTGKLFF; CDR3nt: TGTGCCAGCAGCTTCACAGGAAAACTGTTTTTT; abundance: .; j_gene: TRBJ1-4; len: 11; d_gene: .; v_gene: TRBV7-9
CDR3aa: CASSHSSEKLFF; CDR3nt: TGCGCCAGCAGCCACTCTAGCGAAAAACTGTTTTTT; abundance: .; j_gene: TRBJ1-4; len: 12; d_gene: .; v_gene: TRBV4-1
CDR3aa: CAWSQPDGNYGYTF; CDR3nt: TGTGCCTGGTCACAACCGGACGGTAACTATGGCTACACCTTC; abundance: .; j_gene: TRBJ1-2; len: 14; d_gene: .; v_gene: TRBV30
CDR3aa: CASSTGQGGKAFF; CDR3nt: TGTGCCAGCAGCACCGGACAGGGGGGTAAAGCTTTCTTT; abundance: .; j_gene: TRBJ1-1; len: 13; d_gene: TRBD1; v_gene: TRBV5-4
CDR3aa: CASSSPVSYEQYF; CDR3nt: TGTGCCAGCAGTTCCCCCGTGAGCTACGAGCAGTACTTC; abundance: .; j_gene: TRBJ2-7; len: 13; d_gene: .; v_gene: TRBV6-5